This T cell receptor (beta chain) was profiled in a study of cytomegalovirus exposure and HLA in healthy donors. The PCR had 60 Vbeta and 13 Jbeta primers. The assay was immunoSEQ multiplex PCR, and TCRdb's table has in-frame clones only and misses some. The sample holds under 90,000 clones. V shed 2 bases and J shed 1 base, with 15 bases lying between them. The CDR3 sequence is 18 residues long. Germline values: CDR1 SGHTA, CDR2 FQGNSA. The material sequenced was PBMCs. This sequence originates from a man aged 50 or older in good health and CMV-seropositive. The chain employs TRBV7-2 and TRBJ2-6; the D gene is possibly TRBD1 (5 bases). The CDR3 region has the DNA TGTGCCAGCAGCTTATCCTCGGCAGGGCTTTCTGGGGCCAACGTCCTGACTTTC. Its translation is CASSLSSAGLSGANVLTF.